Each of the 9 T cell receptor beta chains below was sequenced from the same sample in a study of T cell responses to AZD1222 COVID-19 vaccine (dated by TCRdb to the early 2020s). Library construction relied on the immunoSEQ multiplex PCR assay. TCRdb obtained this table from immuneACCESS and retained in-frame rearrangements with V and J assigned. These tables miss some clones; where compared with another copy, unresolved V genes account for less than half of the shortfall, and the remainder is unexplained. The sample includes roughly 120,000 clones, with roughly 93% observed a single time. Over 2.5% of the sample belongs to the ten largest clones. Read against the paper, the sample's time point label means: baseline before first vaccination. Sequencing used peripheral blood, obtained on day 0 of AZD1222 vaccination. The receptor source for this set is an adult in good health.

This clone has a single count. The V and J genes are TRBV7-2 and TRBJ1-1; no definite D call. The germline CDR1 and CDR2 sequences are SGHTA and FQGNSA. This CDR3 has 14 amino acids. V was cut by 1 base and J by 1 base, with 7 bases left in between. The CDR3 loop is CASSLGLENTEAFF. The CDR3 DNA is TGTGCCAGCAGCTTAGGGTTGGAGAACACTGAAGCTTTCTTT.

V and J are TRBV5-4 and TRBJ1-2, with 7 bases aligning to TRBD1. V gave up 3 bases and J gave up 6 bases; unmatched junction bases: 11. The CDR3 is made up of 15 amino acids. Germline CDR1 and CDR2: SGHNT and YYREEE (reference sequence). In DNA form, the CDR3 reads TGTGCCAGCAGCTCACCGGGAGGGGGCGCGGATGGCTACACCTTC. Translating it yields CASSSPGGGADGYTF.

V gene TRBV19 combines with J gene TRBJ2-6, with D tentatively TRBD2 (5 bases). The CDR3 is made up of 16 amino acids. Per germline, CDR1 LNHDA and CDR2 SQIVND (reference sequence). Trimming pared 5 bases from V and 1 base from J, leaving 12 bases between. The CDR3 is CASSAQEGSGANVLTF. CDR3 nucleotide sequence: TGTGCCAGTAGTGCCCAAGAGGGTTCTGGGGCCAACGTCCTGACTTTC.

The gene calls are TRBV28 and TRBJ1-1; 8 bases match TRBD1. The CDR3 length is 15 residues. CDR1 is MDHEN and CDR2 is SYDVKM in the germline V gene. The trim removed 8 bases at V and 5 bases at J, leaving 13 bases unmatched. CDR3 loop: CASVAADRVFTEAFF. For the CDR3, the DNA is TGTGCCAGCGTTGCGGCGGACAGGGTTTTTACTGAAGCTTTCTTT.

The V call is TRBV27, the J call TRBJ2-5; 7 nucleotides agree with TRBD2. The germline V gene encodes CDR1 MNHEY and CDR2 SMNVEV (reference sequence). The CDR3 contains 14 residues. V trimming: 8 bases; J trimming: 4 bases; junction bases outside the gene matches: 10. Here the CDR3 reads CASRGEWSGETQYF. The CDR3 DNA reads TGTGCCAGCCGGGGGGAGTGGTCGGGAGAGACCCAGTACTTC.

The chain combines TRBV28 with TRBJ1-2, with D uncertain. Germline V gene lookup returns CDR1 MDHEN and CDR2 SYDVKM. The CDR3 loop spans 13 amino acids. V was cut by 10 bases and J by 6 bases, with 18 bases left in between. CDR3 in amino acids: CATSSFGFNGYTF. The DNA for the CDR3 is TGTGCCACTTCCTCGTTCGGTTTTAATGGCTACACCTTC.

The chain is built from TRBV11-2 and TRBJ2-3, with 10 bases fitting TRBD2. Trimming removed 3 bases from V and 4 bases from J; junction bases left unmatched: 4. The CDR3 covers 15 residues. Germline V gene lookup returns CDR1 SGHAT and CDR2 FQNNGV. CDR3 loop: CASSFLAGGADTQYF. DNA of the CDR3: TGTGCCAGCAGCTTTTTAGCGGGAGGAGCAGATACGCAGTATTTT.

The chain uses TRBV7-8 and TRBJ2-1; D is perhaps TRBD1 or TRBD2 (5 bases each). Per germline, CDR1 SGHVS and CDR2 FQNEAQ. This CDR3 has 11 amino acids. The V end lost 8 bases, the J end lost 7 bases, and 9 bases lay between the germline ends. The CDR3 region has the DNA TGTGCCAGCGTTGGGGGTAATGAGCAGTTCTTC. The encoded protein is CASVGGNEQFF. Together with reference TRBV7-8 and TRBJ2-1, the CDR3 gives the full variable domain: GAGVSQSPRYKVAKRGQDVALRCDPISGHVSLFWYQQALGQGPEFLTYFQNEAQLDKSGLPSDRFFAERPEGSVSTLKIQRTQQEDSAVYLCASVGGNEQFFGPGTRLTVL.

The gene calls are TRBV27 and TRBJ2-7; 10 bases are a match to TRBD1. CDR3 length: 16 amino acids. Germline V gene data show CDR1 as MNHEY and CDR2 as SMNVEV (reference sequence). J gave up 3 bases and V 5 bases, and 10 bases lay outside the gene matches. In DNA, the CDR3 is TGTGCCAGCAGTCCCTTCCCCGGGACAGGGGTCTACGAGCAGTACTTC. This sequence encodes CASSPFPGTGVYEQYF.